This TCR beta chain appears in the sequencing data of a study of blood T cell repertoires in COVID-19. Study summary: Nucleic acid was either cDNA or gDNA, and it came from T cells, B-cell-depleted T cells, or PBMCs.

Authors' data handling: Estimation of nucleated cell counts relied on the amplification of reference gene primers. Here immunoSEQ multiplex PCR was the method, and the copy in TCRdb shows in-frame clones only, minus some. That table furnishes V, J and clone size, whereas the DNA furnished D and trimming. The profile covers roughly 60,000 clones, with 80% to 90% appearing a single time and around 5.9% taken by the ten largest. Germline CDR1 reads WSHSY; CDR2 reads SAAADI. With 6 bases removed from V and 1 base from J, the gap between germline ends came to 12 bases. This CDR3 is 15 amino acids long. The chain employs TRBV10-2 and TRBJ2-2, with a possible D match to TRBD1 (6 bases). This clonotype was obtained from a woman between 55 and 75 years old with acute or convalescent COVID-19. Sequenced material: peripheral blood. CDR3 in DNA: TGCGCCAGCAGGCGAAACAGGGTGAACACCGGGGAGCTGTTTTTT. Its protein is CASRRNRVNTGELFF.